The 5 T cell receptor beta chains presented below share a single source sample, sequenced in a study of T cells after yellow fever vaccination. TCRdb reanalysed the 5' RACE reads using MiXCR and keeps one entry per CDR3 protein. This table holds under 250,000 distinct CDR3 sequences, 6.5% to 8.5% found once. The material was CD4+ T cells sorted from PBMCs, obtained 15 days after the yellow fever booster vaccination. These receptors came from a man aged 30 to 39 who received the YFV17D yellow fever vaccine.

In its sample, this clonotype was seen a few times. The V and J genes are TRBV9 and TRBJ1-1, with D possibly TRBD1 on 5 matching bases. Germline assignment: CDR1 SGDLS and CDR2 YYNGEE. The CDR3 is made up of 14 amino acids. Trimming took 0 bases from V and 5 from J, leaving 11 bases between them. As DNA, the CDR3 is TGTGCCAGCAGCGTAGGGGGCGGGTCGACTGAAGCTTTCTTT. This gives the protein CASSVGGGSTEAFF.

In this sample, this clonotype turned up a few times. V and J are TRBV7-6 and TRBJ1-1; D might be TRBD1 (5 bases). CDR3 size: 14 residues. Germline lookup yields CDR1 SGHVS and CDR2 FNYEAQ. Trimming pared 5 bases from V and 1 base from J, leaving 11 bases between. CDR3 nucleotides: TGTGCCAGCAGCCGCTGGGGGGGGAACACTGAAGCTTTCTTT. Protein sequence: CASSRWGGNTEAFF.

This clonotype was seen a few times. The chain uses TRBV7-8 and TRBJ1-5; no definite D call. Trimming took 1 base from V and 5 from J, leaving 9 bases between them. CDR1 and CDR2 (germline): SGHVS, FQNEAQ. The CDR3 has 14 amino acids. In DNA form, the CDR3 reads TGTGCCAGCAGCTTAGGAAGTAGGTATCAGCCCCAGCATTTT. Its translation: CASSLGSRYQPQHF.

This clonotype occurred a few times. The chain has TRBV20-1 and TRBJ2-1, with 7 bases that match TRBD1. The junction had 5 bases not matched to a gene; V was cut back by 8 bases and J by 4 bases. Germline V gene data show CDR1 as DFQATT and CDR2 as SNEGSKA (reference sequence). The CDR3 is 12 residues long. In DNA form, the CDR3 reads TGCAGTACCGGGACAGCGTACAATGAGCAGTTCTTC. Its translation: CSTGTAYNEQFF.

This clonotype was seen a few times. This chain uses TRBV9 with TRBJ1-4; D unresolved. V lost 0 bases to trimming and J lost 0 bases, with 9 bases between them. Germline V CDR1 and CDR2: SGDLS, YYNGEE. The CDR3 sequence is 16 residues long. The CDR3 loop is CASSVGGRATNEKLFF. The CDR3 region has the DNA TGTGCCAGCAGCGTAGGAGGGCGAGCAACTAATGAAAAACTGTTTTTT.